The T cell receptor beta chain described here comes from a study of identical twins. Findings and limits, study-wide: It was cross-sectional statistical analysis, not following the same donors, that the conclusions relied on.

Germline trimming cut 3 bases from V and 0 bases from J; bases unmatched to any gene: 4. Looked up from germline, CDR1 is SGHVS and CDR2 is FNYEAQ. The CDR3 is 17 amino acids. Many counts were recorded for this clonotype. Its cognate antigen is unknown. Using its own MiXCR run on the 5' RACE reads, TCRdb lists one record per CDR3 protein. The sample lists about 920,000 distinct CDR3 sequences, approximately 13% occurring once. A further study also used this sample, focusing on yellow fever vaccine responses in identical twins. This second study says: Twins' T cell vaccine responses reportedly looked partly convergent, partly personalized.

Source material: PBMCs. The source of this sequence is a woman younger than 30 in good health. The rearrangement links TRBV7-6 to TRBJ2-2; the match to TRBD1 covers 10 bases. The CDR3 loop reads CASSFRQGAANTGELFF. CDR3 nucleotides: TGTGCCAGCAGCTTTAGACAGGGGGCGGCGAACACCGGGGAGCTGTTTTTT.